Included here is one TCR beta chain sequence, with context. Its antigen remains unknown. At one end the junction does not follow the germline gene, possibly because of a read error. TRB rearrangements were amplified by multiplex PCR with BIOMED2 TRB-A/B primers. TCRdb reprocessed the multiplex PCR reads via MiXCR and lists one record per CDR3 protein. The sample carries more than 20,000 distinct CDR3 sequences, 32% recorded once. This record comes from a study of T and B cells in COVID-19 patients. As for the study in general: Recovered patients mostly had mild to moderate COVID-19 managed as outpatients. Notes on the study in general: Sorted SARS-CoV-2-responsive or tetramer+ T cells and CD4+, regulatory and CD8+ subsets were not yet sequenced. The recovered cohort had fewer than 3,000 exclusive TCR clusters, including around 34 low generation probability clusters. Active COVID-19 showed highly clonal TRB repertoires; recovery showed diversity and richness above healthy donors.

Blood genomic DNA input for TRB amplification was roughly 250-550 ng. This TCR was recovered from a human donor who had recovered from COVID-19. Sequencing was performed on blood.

In nucleotides, the CDR3 is TGTGCCAGCAGCTTAAAGACAGAAATCTACAATAAGCAGTTCTTC. Protein product: CASSLKTEIYNKQFF. The chain employs TRBV7-2 and TRBJ2-1; possibly TRBD1 for D (5 bases). The CDR3 consists of 15 residues. The germline V gene encodes CDR1 SGHTA and CDR2 FQGNSA.